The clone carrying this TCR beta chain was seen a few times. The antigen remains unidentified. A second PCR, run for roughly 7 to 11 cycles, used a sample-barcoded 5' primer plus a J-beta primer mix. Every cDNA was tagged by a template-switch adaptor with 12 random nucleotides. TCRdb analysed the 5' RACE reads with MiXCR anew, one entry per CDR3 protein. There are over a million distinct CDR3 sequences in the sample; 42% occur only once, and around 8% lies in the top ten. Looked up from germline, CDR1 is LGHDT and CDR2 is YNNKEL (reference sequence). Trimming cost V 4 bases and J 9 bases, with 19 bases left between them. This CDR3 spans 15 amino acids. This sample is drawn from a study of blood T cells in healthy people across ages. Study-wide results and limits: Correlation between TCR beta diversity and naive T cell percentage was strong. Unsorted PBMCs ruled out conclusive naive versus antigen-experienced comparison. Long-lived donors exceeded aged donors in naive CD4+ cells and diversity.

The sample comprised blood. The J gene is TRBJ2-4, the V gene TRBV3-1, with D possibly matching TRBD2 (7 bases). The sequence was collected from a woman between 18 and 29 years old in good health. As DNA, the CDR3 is TGTGCCAGCAGCCTTACGGGGGGCGACCTAGGCATTCAGTACTTC. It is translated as CASSLTGGDLGIQYF.